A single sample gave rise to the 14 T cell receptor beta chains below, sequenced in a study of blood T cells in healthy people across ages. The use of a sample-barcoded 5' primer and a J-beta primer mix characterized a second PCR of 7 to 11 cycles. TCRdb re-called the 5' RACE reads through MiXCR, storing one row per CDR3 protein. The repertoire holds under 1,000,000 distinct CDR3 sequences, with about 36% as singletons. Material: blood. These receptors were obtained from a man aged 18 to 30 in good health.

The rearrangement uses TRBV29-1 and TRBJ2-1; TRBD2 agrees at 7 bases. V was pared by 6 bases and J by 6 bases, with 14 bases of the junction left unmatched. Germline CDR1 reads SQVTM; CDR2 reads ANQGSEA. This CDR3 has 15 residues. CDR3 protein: CSVRLASGFSNEQFF. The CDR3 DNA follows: TGCAGCGTCCGCTTGGCTAGCGGTTTCTCCAATGAGCAGTTCTTC.

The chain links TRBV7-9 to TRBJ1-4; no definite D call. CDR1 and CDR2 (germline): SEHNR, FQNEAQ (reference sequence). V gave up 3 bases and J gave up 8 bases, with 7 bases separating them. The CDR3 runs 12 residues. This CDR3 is CASSFVSEKLFF. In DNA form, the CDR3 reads TGTGCCAGCAGCTTCGTTTCGGAAAAACTGTTTTTT.

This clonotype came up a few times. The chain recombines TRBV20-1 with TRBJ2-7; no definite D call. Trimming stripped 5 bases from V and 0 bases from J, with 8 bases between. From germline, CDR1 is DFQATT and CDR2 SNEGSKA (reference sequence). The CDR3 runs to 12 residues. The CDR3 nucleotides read TGCAGTGCTTACAGAGCCTCCTACGAGCAGTACTTC. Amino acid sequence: CSAYRASYEQYF.

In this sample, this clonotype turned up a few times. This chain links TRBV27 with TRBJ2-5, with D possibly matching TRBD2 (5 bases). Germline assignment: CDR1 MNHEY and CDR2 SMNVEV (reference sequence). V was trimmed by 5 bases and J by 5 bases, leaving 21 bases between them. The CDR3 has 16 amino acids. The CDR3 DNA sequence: TGTGCCAGCAGTCCAGGTTTTGTTTCGGGGTCGGAGACCCAGTACTTC. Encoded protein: CASSPGFVSGSETQYF.

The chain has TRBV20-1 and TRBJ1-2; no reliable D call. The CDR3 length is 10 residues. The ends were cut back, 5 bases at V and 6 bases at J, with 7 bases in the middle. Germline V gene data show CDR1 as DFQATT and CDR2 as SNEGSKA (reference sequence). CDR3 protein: CSAATDGYTF. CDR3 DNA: TGCAGTGCTGCCACAGATGGCTACACCTTC.

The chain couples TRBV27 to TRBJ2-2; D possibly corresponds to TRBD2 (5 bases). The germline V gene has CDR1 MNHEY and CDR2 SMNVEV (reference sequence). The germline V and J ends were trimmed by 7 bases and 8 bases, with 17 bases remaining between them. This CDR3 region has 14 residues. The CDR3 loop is CASTPGGQTGELFF. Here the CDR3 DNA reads TGTGCCAGCACTCCTGGAGGTCAAACTGGGGAGCTGTTTTTT.

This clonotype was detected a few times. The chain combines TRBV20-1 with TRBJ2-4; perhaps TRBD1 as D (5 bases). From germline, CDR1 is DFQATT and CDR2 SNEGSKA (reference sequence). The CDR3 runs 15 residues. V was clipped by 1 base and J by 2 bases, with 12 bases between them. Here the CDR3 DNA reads TGCAGTGCTAGAGGGCTCAGGGATCCCAAAAACATTCAGTACTTC. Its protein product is CSARGLRDPKNIQYF.

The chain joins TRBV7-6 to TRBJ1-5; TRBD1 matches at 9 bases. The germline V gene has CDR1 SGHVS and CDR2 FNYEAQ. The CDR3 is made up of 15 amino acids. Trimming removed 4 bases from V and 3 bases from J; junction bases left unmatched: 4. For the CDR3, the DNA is TGTGCCAGCAGCTCCGGGACAGGGCCCAATCAGCCCCAGCATTTT. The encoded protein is CASSSGTGPNQPQHF.

In DNA, the CDR3 is TGCAGTGCTCAGGACACCCAGGGGGGAAATGAGCAGTACTTC. Protein: CSAQDTQGGNEQYF. The chain couples TRBV20-1 to TRBJ2-1, with D possibly TRBD1 on 7 matching bases. The assigned J gene may be wrong: the sequence end matches TRBJ2-7 better. From germline, CDR1 is DFQATT and CDR2 SNEGSKA (reference sequence). The CDR3 is 14 amino acids.

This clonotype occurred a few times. CDR3 nucleotide sequence: TGTGCCAGCAGAAGACAAGATGGGTACGAGCAGTACTTC. Its translation is CASRRQDGYEQYF. This chain links TRBV27 with TRBJ2-7, with D unresolved. Germline V gene data show CDR1 as MNHEY and CDR2 as SMNVEV (reference sequence). The CDR3 runs to 13 residues. V was clipped by 6 bases and J by 4 bases, with 13 bases between them.

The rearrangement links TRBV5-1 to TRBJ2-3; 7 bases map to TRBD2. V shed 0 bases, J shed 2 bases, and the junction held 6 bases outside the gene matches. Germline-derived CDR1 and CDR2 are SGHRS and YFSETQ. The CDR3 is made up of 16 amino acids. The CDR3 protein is CASSLGSSGLTDTQYF. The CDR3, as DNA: TGCGCCAGCAGCTTGGGATCTAGCGGCCTCACAGATACGCAGTATTTT.

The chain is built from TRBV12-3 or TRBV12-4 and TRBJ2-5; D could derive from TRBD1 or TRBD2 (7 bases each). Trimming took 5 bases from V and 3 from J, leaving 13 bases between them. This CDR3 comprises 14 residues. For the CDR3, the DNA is TGTGCCAGCAGTGCTCAGGGGGGGGAAGAGACCCAGTACTTC. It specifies CASSAQGGEETQYF.

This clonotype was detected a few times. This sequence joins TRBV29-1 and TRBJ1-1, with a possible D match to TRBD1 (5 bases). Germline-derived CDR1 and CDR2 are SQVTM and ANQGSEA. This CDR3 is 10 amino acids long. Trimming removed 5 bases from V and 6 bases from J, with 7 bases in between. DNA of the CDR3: TGCAGCGTTTGGGGGGCTGAAGCTTTCTTT. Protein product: CSVWGAEAFF. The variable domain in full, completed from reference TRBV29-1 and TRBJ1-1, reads SAVISQKPSRDICQRGTSLTIQCQVDSQVTMMFWYRQQPGQSLTLIATANQGSEATYESGFVIDKFPISRPNLTFSTLTVSNMSPEDSSIYLCSVWGAEAFFGQGTRLTVV.

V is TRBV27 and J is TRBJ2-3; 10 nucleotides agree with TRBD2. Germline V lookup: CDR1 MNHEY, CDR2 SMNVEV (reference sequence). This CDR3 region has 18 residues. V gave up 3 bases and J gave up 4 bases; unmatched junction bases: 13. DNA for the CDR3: TGTGCCAGCAGTTTCCTGGGGGCTAGCGGGAGTGTATCAGATACGCAGTATTTT. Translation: CASSFLGASGSVSDTQYF.